Listed here is a single T cell receptor (beta chain). Antigen unknown. This record belongs to a study of cytomegalovirus exposure and HLA in healthy donors. Broader study findings: TCR beta V- and J-gene trimming was later associated with a missense DCLRE1C variant. Across donors, most TCRs were seen rarely, yet some public ones were widespread.

The CDR3 has 16 amino acids. Losses at the gene ends were 2 bases for V and 9 bases for J; bases not matched to a gene: 7. Germline CDR1 SGDLS, CDR2 YYNGEE. In the PCR, 60 Vbeta and 13 Jbeta primers were used. Libraries were prepared by immunoSEQ multiplex PCR; TCRdb keeps only in-frame clonotypes and omits some of them. The sample shows tens of thousands of clones, 85% to 95% of them seen only once. The clonotype originates from a woman between 18 and 29 years old in good health and CMV-seronegative. Sequencing was done on a sample of PBMCs. The J gene is TRBJ2-1, the V gene TRBV9; the match to TRBD2 covers 14 bases. Written as DNA, the CDR3 is TGTGCCAGCAGCGTGGGGGGACTAGCGGGAGCGCGTGAGCAGTTCTTC. It is translated as CASSVGGLAGAREQFF.